This passage covers 17 T cell receptor beta chains from one sample sequenced in a study of vaccination and CD4 T cells after COVID-19. An Oncomine TCR Beta short-read assay was used to sequence the DNA from cultured CD4+ T cells. TCRdb processed the PCR reads anew with MiXCR; each CDR3 protein has one entry. The sample has around 8,000 distinct CDR3 sequences, around a third seen once. Treatment specified: approximately 9-day PBMC culture with coronavirus spike peptide pools or control peptides (ViraFEST assay). From the unexposed donor, CD4+ T cells were collected ahead of the COVID-19 pandemic (2011-2018). What these receptors recognize is not known. Sample: CD4+ T cells from blood, cultured in vitro. The receptors stem from a human donor in good health.

The sample holds a few counts of this clonotype. The genes are TRBV7-6 and TRBJ2-3, with D uncertain. Germline-derived CDR1 and CDR2 are SGHVS and FNYEAQ. This CDR3 has 14 amino acids. The chain's CDR3 is CAISSGPWTDTQYF. The CDR3 nucleotides read TGTGCAATCAGCTCGGGTCCCTGGACAGATACGCAGTATTTT.

In this sample, this clonotype turned up a few times. V is TRBV20-1 and J is TRBJ1-2, with D hard to call. Germline V CDR1 and CDR2: DFQATT, SNEGSKA (reference sequence). Trimming removed 3 bases from V and 4 bases from J, with 15 bases in between. This CDR3 comprises 14 residues. This CDR3 reads CSASMAEGGYGYTF. As DNA, the CDR3 is TGCAGTGCTAGTATGGCGGAAGGAGGCTATGGCTACACCTTC.

This clonotype has a handful of counts. The V call is TRBV12-3 or TRBV12-4, the J call TRBJ1-1, with D possibly TRBD1 on 5 matching bases. The V end was cut by 2 bases, the J end by 6 bases, with 10 bases between. The CDR3 contains 13 residues. The CDR3 region is CASSLTGGAEAFF. CDR3 nucleotides: TGTGCCAGCAGTTTAACAGGAGGTGCTGAAGCTTTCTTT.

V gene TRBV20-1 combines with J gene TRBJ2-3; maybe TRBD2 (7 bases). In germline, CDR1 is DFQATT, CDR2 SNEGSKA (reference sequence). The CDR3 length is 16 residues. Trimming removed 0 bases from V and 2 bases from J, with 15 bases in between. CDR3 in amino acids: CSAREGGGVYTDTQYF. The CDR3, as DNA: TGCAGTGCTAGAGAGGGGGGGGGCGTCTACACAGATACGCAGTATTTT.

The chain carries TRBV5-6 and TRBJ1-2; D unclear. CDR1 and CDR2 (germline): SGHDT, YYEEEE. CDR3 length: 13 residues. Trimming cost V 2 bases and J 0 bases, with 5 bases left between them. Written as DNA, the CDR3 is TGTGCCAGCAGCTTTAGGGCTAACTATGGCTACACCTTC. Its protein product is CASSFRANYGYTF.

The V call is TRBV10-1, the J call TRBJ1-1; no reliable D call. The CDR3 is made up of 13 amino acids. Germline CDR1 and CDR2: WNHNN and SYGVQD (reference sequence). V was trimmed by 6 bases and J by 2 bases, leaving 10 bases between them. The CDR3 nucleotides are TGCGCCAGCAGCCGCCCAGGAAACACTGAAGCTTTCTTT. This encodes CASSRPGNTEAFF.

V usage is TRBV28 and J usage is TRBJ1-2; possible D gene TRBD1, 5 bases. Germline V lookup: CDR1 MDHEN, CDR2 SYDVKM. The CDR3 spans 14 residues. V lost 6 bases, J lost 4 bases, and 15 bases lay in between. The CDR3 region is CASSPLGTIYGYTF. CDR3 bases: TGTGCCAGCAGCCCACTCGGGACGATCTATGGCTACACCTTC.

This chain joins TRBV7-3 and TRBJ2-2; D gene unclear. The V end was cut by 2 bases, the J end by 6 bases, with 1 base between. This CDR3 region has 11 residues. CDR1 and CDR2 from the germline V gene are SGHTA and FQGTGA. The CDR3 DNA sequence: TGTGCCAGCAGCTTAGCCGGGGAGCTGTTTTTT. Protein sequence: CASSLAGELFF.

This rearrangement joins TRBV20-1 to TRBJ2-1; the D is unclear. The length of the CDR3 is 14 residues. The V gene's germline CDR1 is DFQATT and CDR2 SNEGSKA (reference sequence). V shed 3 bases and J shed 0 bases, with 9 bases lying between them. For the CDR3, the DNA is TGCAGTGCTAGGTACTCCAGCTCCTACAATGAGCAGTTCTTC. Protein product: CSARYSSSYNEQFF.

The J gene is TRBJ2-1, the V gene TRBV19, with D possibly being TRBD1 (5 bases). This CDR3 has 12 residues. V lost 1 base and J lost 9, with 7 bases in between. The germline gives CDR1 LNHDA, CDR2 SQIVND (reference sequence). The DNA for the CDR3 is TGTGCCAGTAGTATAGTGGGGCGTGAGCAGTTCTTC. Amino acids: CASSIVGREQFF.

The chain is built from TRBV19 and TRBJ1-5; 10 nucleotides match TRBD1. Unmatched junction bases numbered 12, after V lost 4 bases and J lost 6 bases. The CDR3 totals 17 residues. Germline-derived CDR1 and CDR2 are LNHDA and SQIVND (reference sequence). CDR3 region: CASSTVTGTGVGQPQHF. The DNA of the CDR3 is TGTGCCAGTAGTACCGTAACCGGGACAGGGGTTGGTCAGCCCCAGCATTTT.

This clonotype is labeled medium-sized (0.01 to 0.1%). The CDR3 region has the DNA TGTGCCAGCAGCGAAATGGTAACTTCCACAGATACGCAGTATTTT. Translation gives CASSEMVTSTDTQYF. V and J are TRBV21-1 and TRBJ2-3. TRBV21-1 corresponds to a pseudogene. The CDR3 is made up of 15 amino acids.

The rearrangement joins TRBV20-1 to TRBJ2-5, with D perhaps given as TRBD1 or TRBD2 (6 bases each). The CDR3 covers 11 residues. The V end was cut by 8 bases, the J end by 5 bases, with 12 bases between. Germline lookup yields CDR1 DFQATT and CDR2 SNEGSKA (reference sequence). This CDR3 is CSPLGGETQYF. The CDR3 DNA reads TGCAGTCCCCTAGGGGGGGAGACCCAGTACTTC.

This clonotype was counted a single time. The chain links TRBV5-4 to TRBJ1-1; possible D gene TRBD1, 5 bases. Trimming shortened V by 1 base and J by 1 base, and 11 bases separated the two germline ends. CDR1 and CDR2 (germline): SGHNT, YYREEE (reference sequence). The CDR3 covers 15 residues. As DNA, the CDR3 is TGTGCCAGCAGCTTGACCGGGACGGGGAACACTGAAGCTTTCTTT. The encoded protein is CASSLTGTGNTEAFF. Complete variable domain (other parts from reference TRBV5-4 and TRBJ1-1): ETGVTQSPTHLIKTRGQQVTLRCSSQSGHNTVSWYQQALGQGPQFIFQYYREEENGRGNFPPRFSGLQFPNYSSELNVNALELDDSALYLCASSLTGTGNTEAFFGQGTRLTVV.

This clonotype was seen only a few times. A read error may account for a junction end that differs from germline. V gene TRBV7-7 combines with J gene TRBJ1-5, with D possibly matching TRBD1 (6 bases). There are 13 residues in the CDR3. Germline V lookup: CDR1 SSHAT, CDR2 FNYEAQ (reference sequence). CDR3 coding DNA: TGTGCTAGCAGTCGGGGACACGAACAGCCCCAGCATTTT. Protein product: CASSRGHEQPQHF. Looking up the rest from reference TRBV7-7 and TRBJ1-5 gives the full variable domain: GAGVSQSPRYKVTKRGQDVTLRCDPISSHATLYWYQQALGQGPEFLTYFNYEAQPDKSGLPSDRFSAERPEGSISTLTIQRTEQRDSAMYRCASSRGHEQPQHFGDGTRLSIL.

This rearrangement joins TRBV20-1 to TRBJ2-1, with 13 bases identical to TRBD2. The V and J ends lost 5 bases and 8 bases, in that order; junction bases with no gene match: 18. This CDR3 is built from 18 residues. In germline, CDR1 is DFQATT, CDR2 SNEGSKA (reference sequence). CDR3 amino acids: CSAGSTSGGMVAPDEQFF. CDR3 DNA: TGCAGTGCTGGATCGACTAGCGGGGGGATGGTTGCCCCCGATGAGCAGTTCTTC.

The chain combines TRBV7-8 with TRBJ1-5, with D perhaps matching TRBD1 (5 bases). CDR3 size: 16 residues. V lost 5 bases and J 0 bases, leaving 14 bases between the germline ends. Germline V CDR1 and CDR2: SGHVS, FQNEAQ. This chain's CDR3 is CASSQGGADSNQPQHF. CDR3 DNA: TGTGCCAGCAGCCAGGGAGGGGCTGATAGCAATCAGCCCCAGCATTTT.